This note documents a single T cell receptor (beta chain) sequence. With a J-beta primer mix and a sample-barcoded 5' primer, a second PCR ran about 7 to 12 cycles. Each CDR3 protein gets one entry after TCRdb re-called the 5' RACE reads with MiXCR. The sample has roughly 1 million distinct CDR3 sequences, almost 25% seen once. This sample is part of a study of blood T cells in healthy people across ages. The sample was also reused in another study, on T cells of mothers and their children.

This receptor was identified in a girl aged 2 to 10 in good health. The specimen was blood.

The CDR3 DNA reads as TGCAGCGTTGATCAGGGCGGGGGGGCCAATGAGCAGTTCTTC. It codes for CSVDQGGGANEQFF. The V and J genes are TRBV29-1 and TRBJ2-1, with 9 bases lining up with TRBD2. J gave up 6 bases and V 3 bases, and 6 bases lay outside the gene matches. This CDR3 has 14 residues. Germline CDR1 reads SQVTM; CDR2 reads ANQGSEA.